These T cell receptor beta chains were read from a single sample in a study of CD8+ T cells in alopecia areata. The data were produced by immunoSEQ multiplex PCR, yet TCRdb's version contains in-frame clones alone and is incomplete. The sample includes hundreds of thousands of clones, 67% seen only once; the top ten take about 1.3%. The material sequenced was CD4+ T cells sorted from blood, taken at week 0. These receptors were taken from a human donor with alopecia areata. Each CDR3 is given with its conserved first and last residue. Each record gives: CDR3 DNA, CDR3 protein, J gene, clone size, V gene, D gene. A D gene is named only where the DNA matches it firmly. Some rows mark clone size as missing; the rest say once, few, many or name a class of expanded clone.

CDR3 DNA: TGTGCCAGCAGATCGACAGGGGGCTCCTACAATGAGCAGTTCTTC
CDR3 protein: CASRSTGGSYNEQFF
J gene: TRBJ2-1
clone size: -
V gene: TRBV6-5
D gene: TRBD1

CDR3 DNA: TGTGCCAGCAGCCAAGGTCCGGGAGAGGCGCTGAACACTGAAGCTTTCTTT
CDR3 protein: CASSQGPGEALNTEAFF
J gene: TRBJ1-1
clone size: few
V gene: TRBV14
D gene: -

CDR3 DNA: TGTGCCAGCAGTTTCCACTCAGACCGGCGGGAGGGCTACACCTTC
CDR3 protein: CASSFHSDRREGYTF
J gene: TRBJ1-2
clone size: few
V gene: TRBV27
D gene: -

CDR3 DNA: TGTGCCTGGAGCAGGGGGCATCAGCCCCAGCATTTT
CDR3 protein: CAWSRGHQPQHF
J gene: TRBJ1-5
clone size: -
V gene: TRBV30
D gene: TRBD1

CDR3 DNA: TGTGCCATCAGTGAAGGAGAGGGGAGCGTGGGTTCACCCCTCCACTTT
CDR3 protein: CAISEGEGSVGSPLHF
J gene: TRBJ1-6
clone size: few
V gene: TRBV10-3
D gene: -

CDR3 DNA: TGTGCCAGCAGTGCGGGTCCTACGGGGAACACTGAAGCTTTCTTT
CDR3 protein: CASSAGPTGNTEAFF
J gene: TRBJ1-1
clone size: -
V gene: TRBV25-1
D gene: -

CDR3 DNA: TGCGCCAGCAAGGGGACAGGGGACAATGAGCAGTTCTTC
CDR3 protein: CASKGTGDNEQFF
J gene: TRBJ2-1
clone size: -
V gene: TRBV4-1
D gene: TRBD1

CDR3 DNA: TGTGCTAGTGGTCCGACCGGGACAGTCGGGGAGACCCAGTACTTC
CDR3 protein: CASGPTGTVGETQYF
J gene: TRBJ2-5
clone size: -
V gene: TRBV12-5
D gene: TRBD1

CDR3 DNA: TGTGCCAAGCAGTGGGGGAGACAACCCCTTCACTTC
CDR3 protein: CAKQWGRQPLHF
J gene: TRBJ1-2
clone size: -
V gene: TRBV7-2
D gene: -

CDR3 DNA: TGTGCCATCAGTGAGTCTCAGGACGAGCAGTACTTC
CDR3 protein: CAISESQDEQYF
J gene: TRBJ2-7
clone size: -
V gene: TRBV10-3
D gene: -

CDR3 DNA: TGTGCCAGCAGCGGAGATCCAAGGAGGAGCACAGATACGCAGTATTTT
CDR3 protein: CASSGDPRRSTDTQYF
J gene: TRBJ2-3
clone size: -
V gene: TRBV9
D gene: -

CDR3 DNA: TGTGCCAGCAGCTTTGGCAGGGGAGATGGGGAGACCCAGTACTTC
CDR3 protein: CASSFGRGDGETQYF
J gene: TRBJ2-5
clone size: -
V gene: TRBV7-9
D gene: -

CDR3 DNA: TGTGCCACCAGCAGGGGATGGGGGACTAGCGGGGAGACCCAGTACTTC
CDR3 protein: CATSRGWGTSGETQYF
J gene: TRBJ2-5
clone size: -
V gene: TRBV15
D gene: TRBD2

CDR3 DNA: TGTGCCAGCAGCCGGCGGAGTGCAGATACGCAGTATTTT
CDR3 protein: CASSRRSADTQYF
J gene: TRBJ2-3
clone size: -
V gene: TRBV11-2
D gene: -

CDR3 DNA: TGTGCCTGGAGTGTACCCGGGGGCCTTAGCTCCTACGAGCAGTACTTC
CDR3 protein: CAWSVPGGLSSYEQYF
J gene: TRBJ2-7
clone size: once
V gene: TRBV30
D gene: -

CDR3 DNA: TGTGCCAGCAGCCACGGACAGAGCAATCAGCCCCAGCATTTT
CDR3 protein: CASSHGQSNQPQHF
J gene: TRBJ1-5
clone size: few
V gene: TRBV7-9
D gene: -

CDR3 DNA: TGTGCCTGGAGTGGCGGGGGCAATCAGCCCCAGCATTTT
CDR3 protein: CAWSGGGNQPQHF
J gene: TRBJ1-5
clone size: -
V gene: TRBV30
D gene: -

CDR3 DNA: TGCGCCAGCAGCCAAGATCTTGAGTCCAGGAGATACAATGAGCAGTTCTTC
CDR3 protein: CASSQDLESRRYNEQFF
J gene: TRBJ2-1
clone size: -
V gene: TRBV4-1
D gene: -

CDR3 DNA: TGCAGCGTCGGGGGACAGGGGGCTACCTACGAGCAGTACTTC
CDR3 protein: CSVGGQGATYEQYF
J gene: TRBJ2-7
clone size: -
V gene: TRBV29-1
D gene: TRBD1

CDR3 DNA: TGTGCCAGCAGCTTACGATCCCGGCAGGGGAGGCACGAGCAGTACTTC
CDR3 protein: CASSLRSRQGRHEQYF
J gene: TRBJ2-7
clone size: -
V gene: TRBV7-3
D gene: -

CDR3 DNA: TGTGCCACCAGCAGAGATCTTACTAACTATGGCTACACCTTC
CDR3 protein: CATSRDLTNYGYTF
J gene: TRBJ1-2
clone size: once
V gene: TRBV15
D gene: -

CDR3 DNA: TGCAGCCTGTGGGACTGGAGGGAGACCCAGTACTTC
CDR3 protein: CSLWDWRETQYF
J gene: TRBJ2-5
clone size: -
V gene: TRBV29-1
D gene: -

CDR3 DNA: TGTGCCAGCAGTTTAGGGACGACGGCCGAGCAGTACTTC
CDR3 protein: CASSLGTTAEQYF
J gene: TRBJ2-7
clone size: -
V gene: TRBV27
D gene: -

CDR3 DNA: TGCGCCAGCAGCCGCCGTTTGGGATCTAGCACAGATACGCAGTATTTT
CDR3 protein: CASSRRLGSSTDTQYF
J gene: TRBJ2-3
clone size: -
V gene: TRBV4-3
D gene: -

CDR3 DNA: TGTGCCAGCCGCGACTTGACCGGGGAGCTGTTTTTT
CDR3 protein: CASRDLTGELFF
J gene: TRBJ2-2
clone size: -
V gene: TRBV25-1
D gene: -

CDR3 DNA: TGCAGCGTTTTCGGGGTTGGGAGTGAAGCTTTCTTT
CDR3 protein: CSVFGVGSEAFF
J gene: TRBJ1-1
clone size: -
V gene: TRBV29-1
D gene: -

CDR3 DNA: TGTGCCTGGAGTACCGGACCAGGTGGGGAGACCCAGTACTTC
CDR3 protein: CAWSTGPGGETQYF
J gene: TRBJ2-5
clone size: -
V gene: TRBV30
D gene: -

CDR3 DNA: TGTGCCTGGAGTGTACCCGTTTACACCGGGGAGCTGTTTTTT
CDR3 protein: CAWSVPVYTGELFF
J gene: TRBJ2-2
clone size: once
V gene: TRBV30
D gene: -

CDR3 DNA: TGCAGCGTTGAAGATCACCGACAGGGATCTACCGGGGAGCTGTTTTTT
CDR3 protein: CSVEDHRQGSTGELFF
J gene: TRBJ2-2
clone size: -
V gene: TRBV29-1
D gene: TRBD1

CDR3 DNA: TGCGCCAGCGCACCATTTGGGACAGAGAACACTGAAGCTTTCTTT
CDR3 protein: CASAPFGTENTEAFF
J gene: TRBJ1-1
clone size: few
V gene: TRBV5-1
D gene: TRBD1

CDR3 DNA: TGCAGCGTTGAAGATCAGGGGACGGTGCAAAACACCTTC
CDR3 protein: CSVEDQGTVQNTF
J gene: TRBJ1-2
clone size: few
V gene: TRBV29-1
D gene: -

CDR3 DNA: TGCGCCAGCAGCTTGACGGGGCAGCTTGGAAACACCATATATTTT
CDR3 protein: CASSLTGQLGNTIYF
J gene: TRBJ1-3
clone size: few
V gene: TRBV5-1
D gene: -

CDR3 DNA: TGTGCCAGCAGCGTAGAGGGGGGAACCGGGGAGCTGTTTTTT
CDR3 protein: CASSVEGGTGELFF
J gene: TRBJ2-2
clone size: once
V gene: TRBV9
D gene: -

CDR3 DNA: TGTGCCACCCGACTACAGGGTGGCTACACCTTC
CDR3 protein: CATRLQGGYTF
J gene: TRBJ1-2
clone size: -
V gene: TRBV6-1
D gene: -

CDR3 DNA: TGCAGCGTAGAGAAGACAGGGGGTTACAACGAGCAGTACTTC
CDR3 protein: CSVEKTGGYNEQYF
J gene: TRBJ2-7
clone size: few
V gene: TRBV29-1
D gene: TRBD1

CDR3 DNA: TGTGCCACCAGCGGCACCCGGATCCCGGGGAATGAGCAGTTCTTC
CDR3 protein: CATSGTRIPGNEQFF
J gene: TRBJ2-1
clone size: few
V gene: TRBV15
D gene: -

CDR3 DNA: TGTGCCAGCAGTGAAGTCTGGGATGGCTCCTACGAGCAGTACTTC
CDR3 protein: CASSEVWDGSYEQYF
J gene: TRBJ2-7
clone size: -
V gene: TRBV6-1
D gene: -

CDR3 DNA: TGTACCTTACAGACCGGGTACGAGCAGTACTTC
CDR3 protein: CTLQTGYEQYF
J gene: TRBJ2-7
clone size: -
V gene: TRBV30
D gene: -

CDR3 DNA: TGTGCCAGCAGAAAAAGACAGGCTTATGGCTACACCTTC
CDR3 protein: CASRKRQAYGYTF
J gene: TRBJ1-2
clone size: -
V gene: TRBV5-6
D gene: -

CDR3 DNA: TGCGCCAGCAAACGGGTACACTCCTACAATGAGCAGTTCTTC
CDR3 protein: CASKRVHSYNEQFF
J gene: TRBJ2-1
clone size: -
V gene: TRBV5-1
D gene: -

CDR3 DNA: TGTGCCATCAGTGGTCAGGGGGCGGATGAGCAGTTCTTC
CDR3 protein: CAISGQGADEQFF
J gene: TRBJ2-1
clone size: few
V gene: TRBV10-3
D gene: TRBD1

CDR3 DNA: TGTGCCAGCAGTTCGCGGACAGGAGGCTACACCTTC
CDR3 protein: CASSSRTGGYTF
J gene: TRBJ1-2
clone size: -
V gene: TRBV6-5
D gene: TRBD1

CDR3 DNA: TGCGCCAGCAGCCAAGACAGTGGCGGGGAGCTGTTTTTT
CDR3 protein: CASSQDSGGELFF
J gene: TRBJ2-2
clone size: -
V gene: TRBV4-3
D gene: -

CDR3 DNA: TGTGCCAGCAGCTTAGACACCAACACCGGGGAGCTGTTTTTT
CDR3 protein: CASSLDTNTGELFF
J gene: TRBJ2-2
clone size: few
V gene: TRBV5-6
D gene: -

CDR3 DNA: TGTGCCAGCAGTTACTCGTCCGTCGGCGGCTACACCTTC
CDR3 protein: CASSYSSVGGYTF
J gene: TRBJ1-2
clone size: -
V gene: TRBV6-5
D gene: -

CDR3 DNA: TGTGCCAGCAGTCGCGCAGGGGGCTCTTACGAGCAGTACTTC
CDR3 protein: CASSRAGGSYEQYF
J gene: TRBJ2-7
clone size: -
V gene: TRBV27
D gene: TRBD1

CDR3 DNA: TGTGCCAGCAGTGACCCAGGCAGGTGGGGGTCACCCCTCCACTTT
CDR3 protein: CASSDPGRWGSPLHF
J gene: TRBJ1-6
clone size: -
V gene: TRBV6-1
D gene: -

CDR3 DNA: TGTGCCAGTAGCCCGTCTAGCACAGATACGCAGTATTTT
CDR3 protein: CASSPSSTDTQYF
J gene: TRBJ2-3
clone size: -
V gene: TRBV19
D gene: -

CDR3 DNA: TGTGCCTGGAGTGAAGAGACCCAGTACTTC
CDR3 protein: CAWSEETQYF
J gene: TRBJ2-5
clone size: -
V gene: TRBV30
D gene: -

CDR3 DNA: TGCAGCGTTGTTGAGACAAATTATGGCTACACCTTC
CDR3 protein: CSVVETNYGYTF
J gene: TRBJ1-2
clone size: -
V gene: TRBV29-1
D gene: -